This T cell receptor (beta chain) is drawn from a study of post-analysis software for immune sequencing data. The study, taken as a whole, reports: TRBV segments more frequent in patients than in controls numbered roughly five and included TRBV5-6, TRBV5-1 and TRBV20-1. Compared with controls, patients showed significantly lower normalized Chao1 diversity.

CDR3 length equals 15 residues. Germline V gene lookup returns CDR1 SEHNR and CDR2 FQNEAQ (reference sequence). V was cut by 5 bases and J by 3 bases, with 15 bases left in between. cDNA libraries of TCR beta carried unique molecular identifiers. TCRdb analysed the PCR reads with MiXCR anew, one entry per CDR3 protein. This table has 650,000 to 900,000 distinct CDR3 sequences, more than 45% appearing once. A word on this clonotype: Its matching antigen is unknown.

The sequenced material came from blood. This TCR derives from a girl between 10 and 17 years old with multiple sclerosis. The chain has TRBV7-9 and TRBJ2-3; no clear D gene. The CDR3 loop reads CASSHQTEWTDTQYF. The CDR3 region has the DNA TGTGCCAGCAGCCATCAGACTGAATGGACAGATACGCAGTATTTT.